The T cell receptor (beta chain) described here comes from a study of control samples from healthy donors and cancer patients. Libraries were prepared by immunoSEQ multiplex PCR; TCRdb keeps only in-frame clonotypes and omits some of them. The sample yields roughly 130,000 clones, around 90% seen once. CDR1 is KGHSH, CDR2 LQKENI, per germline. The CDR3 is made up of 13 amino acids. V lost 2 bases to trimming and J lost 6 bases, with 5 bases between them. The sequenced sample was blood. The TCR was taken from a man aged 25-45 years in good health. The rearrangement links TRBV18 to TRBJ1-6; D remains ambiguous. The CDR3 is CASSPVGNSPLHF. DNA of the CDR3: TGTGCCAGCTCACCAGTGGGTAATTCACCCCTCCACTTT.